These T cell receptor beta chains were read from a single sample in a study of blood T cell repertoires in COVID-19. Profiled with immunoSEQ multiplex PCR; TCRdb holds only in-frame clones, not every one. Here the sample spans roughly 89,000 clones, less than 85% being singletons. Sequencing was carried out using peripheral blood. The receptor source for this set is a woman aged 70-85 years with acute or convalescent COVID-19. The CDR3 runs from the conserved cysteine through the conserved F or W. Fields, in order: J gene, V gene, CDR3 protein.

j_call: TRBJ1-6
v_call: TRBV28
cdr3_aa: CASSFRGFSPLHF

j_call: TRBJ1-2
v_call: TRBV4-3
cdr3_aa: CASSPNRVANYGYTF

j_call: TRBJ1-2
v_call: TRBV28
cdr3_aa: CASSLPGGGYGYTF

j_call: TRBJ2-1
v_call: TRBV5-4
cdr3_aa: CASSLPPQGVNEQFF

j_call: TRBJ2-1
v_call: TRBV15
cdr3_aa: CATSRSLLWGVLDEQFF

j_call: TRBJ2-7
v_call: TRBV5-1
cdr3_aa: CASRLGQGNPYEQYF

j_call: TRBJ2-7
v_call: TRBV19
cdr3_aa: CASSLGLAGDPYEQYF

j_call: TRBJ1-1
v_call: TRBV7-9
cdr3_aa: CASSLGRDSRSTEAFF

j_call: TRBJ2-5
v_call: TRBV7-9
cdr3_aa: CASSLAMQETQYF

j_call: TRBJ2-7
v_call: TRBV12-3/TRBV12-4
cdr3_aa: CASRRNSYEQYF

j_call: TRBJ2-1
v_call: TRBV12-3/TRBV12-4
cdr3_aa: CASSFSVAQFF

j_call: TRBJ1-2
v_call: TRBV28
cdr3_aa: CASSSPGLLYGYTF

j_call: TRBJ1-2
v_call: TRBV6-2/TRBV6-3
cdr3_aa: CASSPAGGLRGYTF

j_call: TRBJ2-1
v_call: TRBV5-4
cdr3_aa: CASSLLREVYNEQFF

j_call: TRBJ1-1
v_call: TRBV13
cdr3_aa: CASSLVRANTEAFF

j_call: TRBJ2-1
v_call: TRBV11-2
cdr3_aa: CASSTPRGVSYNEQFF

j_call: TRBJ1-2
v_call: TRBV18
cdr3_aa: CASSPLGQGADGYTF

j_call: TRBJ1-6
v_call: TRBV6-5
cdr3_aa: CASSIIGGGNSPLHF

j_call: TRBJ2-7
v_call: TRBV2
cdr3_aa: CASSEFGGAFEQYF

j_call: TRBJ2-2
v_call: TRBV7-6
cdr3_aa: CASSTRDTRTGELFF

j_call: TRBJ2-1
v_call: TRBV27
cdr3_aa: CASSPGPGQGDRGSEQFF

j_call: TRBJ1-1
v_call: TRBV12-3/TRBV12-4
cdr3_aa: CASSLGGPGEAFF

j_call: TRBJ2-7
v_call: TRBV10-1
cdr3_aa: CASSDLAGAPYEQYF

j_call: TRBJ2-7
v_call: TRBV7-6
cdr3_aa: CASSPLSGSPYEQYF

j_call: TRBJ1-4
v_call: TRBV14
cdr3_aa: CASSRRVPEKLFF

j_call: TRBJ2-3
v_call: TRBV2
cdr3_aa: CASRRGAGIGGRTDTQYF

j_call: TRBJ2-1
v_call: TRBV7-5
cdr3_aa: CVRSLLAGVRYNEQFF

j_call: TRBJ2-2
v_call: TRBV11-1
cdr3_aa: CASSSRGRGFTGELFF

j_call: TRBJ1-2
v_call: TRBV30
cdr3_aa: CAWSGGGLYGYTF

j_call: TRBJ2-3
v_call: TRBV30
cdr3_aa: CAWGQGRADTQYF

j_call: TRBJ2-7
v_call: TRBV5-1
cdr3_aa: CASSLGPTGGGSYEQYF

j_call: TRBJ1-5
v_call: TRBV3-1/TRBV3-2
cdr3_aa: CASSQSSGPGSNQPQHF

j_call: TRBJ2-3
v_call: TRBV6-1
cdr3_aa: CASSEAGLAVTKTDTQYF

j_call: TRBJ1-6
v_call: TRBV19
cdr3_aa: CASRNTGAWRSPLHF

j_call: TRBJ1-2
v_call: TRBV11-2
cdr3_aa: CASSNRGGYGYTF

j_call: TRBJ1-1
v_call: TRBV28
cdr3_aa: CASSLQGGRNTEAFF

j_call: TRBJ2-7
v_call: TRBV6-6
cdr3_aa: CASSYGASYEQYF

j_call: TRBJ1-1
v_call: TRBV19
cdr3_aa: CASTVTGGGTEAFF

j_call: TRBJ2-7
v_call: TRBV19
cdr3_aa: CASRNRGTYEQYF

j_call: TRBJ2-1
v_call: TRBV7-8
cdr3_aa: CASSRTSGIYNEQFF

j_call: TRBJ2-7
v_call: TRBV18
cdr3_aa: CASSGADSYEQYF

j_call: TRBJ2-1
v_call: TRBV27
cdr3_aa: CASSPRTKRGGSFSYNEQFF

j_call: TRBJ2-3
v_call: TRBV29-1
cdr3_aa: CSVGPLRTDTQYF

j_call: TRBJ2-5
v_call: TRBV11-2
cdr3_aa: CASRGQGASLHLETQYF

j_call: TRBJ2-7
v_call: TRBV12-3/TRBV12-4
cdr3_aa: CASSFVRYEQYF

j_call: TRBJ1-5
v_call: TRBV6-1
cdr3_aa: CASSESFQGSNQPQHF

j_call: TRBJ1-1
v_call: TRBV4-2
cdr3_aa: CASSQRPGQGTEAFF

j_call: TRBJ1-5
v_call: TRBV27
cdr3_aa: CASSPDSYSNQPQHF

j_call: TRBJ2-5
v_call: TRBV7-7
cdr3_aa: CASSLWEGEETQYF

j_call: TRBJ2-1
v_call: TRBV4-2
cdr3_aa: CASSPGGTGEQFF

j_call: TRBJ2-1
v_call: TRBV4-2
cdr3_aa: CASSQDLTGYNEQFF

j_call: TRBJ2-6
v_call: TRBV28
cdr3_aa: CASGLRSGANVLTF

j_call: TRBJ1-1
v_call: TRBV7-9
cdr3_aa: CASSFPRGYAEAFF

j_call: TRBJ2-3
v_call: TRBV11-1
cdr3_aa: CASSPRERGATDTQYF

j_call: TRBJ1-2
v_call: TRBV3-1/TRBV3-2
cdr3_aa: CASSQGTGTNYGYTF

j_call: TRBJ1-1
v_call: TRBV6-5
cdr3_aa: CASSYSRGGEAFF

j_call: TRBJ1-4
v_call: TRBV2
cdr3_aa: CASKGATNEKLFF

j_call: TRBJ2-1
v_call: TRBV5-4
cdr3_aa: CASSTGTSGSSYNEQFF

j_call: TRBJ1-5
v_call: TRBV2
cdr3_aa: CASTGAGQPQHF